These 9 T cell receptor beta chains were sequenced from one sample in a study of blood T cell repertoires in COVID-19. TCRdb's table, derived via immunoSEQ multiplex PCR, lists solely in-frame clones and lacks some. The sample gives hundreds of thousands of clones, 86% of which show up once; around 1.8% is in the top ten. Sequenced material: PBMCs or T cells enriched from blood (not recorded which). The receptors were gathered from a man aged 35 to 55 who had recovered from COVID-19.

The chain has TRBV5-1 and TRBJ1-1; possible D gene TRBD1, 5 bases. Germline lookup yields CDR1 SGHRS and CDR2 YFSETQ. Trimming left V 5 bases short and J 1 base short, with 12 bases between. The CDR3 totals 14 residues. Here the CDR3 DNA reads TGCGCCAGCAGGGGCTCGGGGGAGAACACTGAAGCTTTCTTT. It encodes CASRGSGENTEAFF.

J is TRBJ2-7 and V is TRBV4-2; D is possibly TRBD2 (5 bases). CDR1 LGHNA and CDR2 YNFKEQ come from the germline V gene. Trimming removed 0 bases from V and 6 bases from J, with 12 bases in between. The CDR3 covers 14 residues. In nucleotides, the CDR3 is TGTGCCAGCAGCCAAGATCCGGGCGGAGGCGAGCAGTACTTC. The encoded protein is CASSQDPGGGEQYF.

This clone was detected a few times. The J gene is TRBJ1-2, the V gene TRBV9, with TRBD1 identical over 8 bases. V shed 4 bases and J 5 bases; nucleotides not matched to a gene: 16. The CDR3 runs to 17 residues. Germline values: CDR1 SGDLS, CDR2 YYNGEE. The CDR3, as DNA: TGTGCCAGCAGCCCATTAGGGTGGGACAGGAAGCCTTATGGCTACACCTTC. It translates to CASSPLGWDRKPYGYTF.

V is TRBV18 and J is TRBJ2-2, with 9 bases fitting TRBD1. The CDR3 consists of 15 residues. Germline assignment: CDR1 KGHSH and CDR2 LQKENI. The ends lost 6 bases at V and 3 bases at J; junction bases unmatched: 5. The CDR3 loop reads CASSLQGAYTGELFF. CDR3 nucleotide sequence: TGTGCCAGCTCTTTACAGGGGGCCTACACCGGGGAGCTGTTTTTT.

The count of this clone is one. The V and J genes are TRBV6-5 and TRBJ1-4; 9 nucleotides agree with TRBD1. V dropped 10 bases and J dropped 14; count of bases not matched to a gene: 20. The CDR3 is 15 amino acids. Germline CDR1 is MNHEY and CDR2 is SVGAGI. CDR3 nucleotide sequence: TGTGCCACCGGACAGGGGTTGTTCCAACCCCGAGGCCTGTTTTTT. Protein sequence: CATGQGLFQPRGLFF.

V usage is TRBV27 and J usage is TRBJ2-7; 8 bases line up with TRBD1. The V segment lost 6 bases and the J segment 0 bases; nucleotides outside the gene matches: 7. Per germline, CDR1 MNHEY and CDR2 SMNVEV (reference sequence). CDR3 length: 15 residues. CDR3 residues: CASSQTGAPSYEQYF. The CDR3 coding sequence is TGTGCCAGCAGCCAGACAGGGGCCCCCTCCTACGAGCAGTACTTC.

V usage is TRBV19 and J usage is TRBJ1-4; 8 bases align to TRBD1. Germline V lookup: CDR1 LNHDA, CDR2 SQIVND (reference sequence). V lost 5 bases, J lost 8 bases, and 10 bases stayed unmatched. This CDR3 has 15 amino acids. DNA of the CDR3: TGTGCCAGTAGTGGGGCAGGGGGCCCCTTCGAAAAACTGTTTTTT. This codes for CASSGAGGPFEKLFF. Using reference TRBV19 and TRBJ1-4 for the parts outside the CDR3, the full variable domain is DGGITQSPKYLFRKEGQNVTLSCEQNLNHDAMYWYRQDPGQGLRLIYYSQIVNDFQKGDIAEGYSVSREKKESFPLTVTSAQKNPTAFYLCASSGAGGPFEKLFFGSGTQLSVL.

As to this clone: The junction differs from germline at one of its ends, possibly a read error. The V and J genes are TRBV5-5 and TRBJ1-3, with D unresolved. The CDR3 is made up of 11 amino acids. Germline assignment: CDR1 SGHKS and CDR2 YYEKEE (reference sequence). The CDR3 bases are TGTGCCAGCAGCTCCGGGTCCCTTGAGGATTTT. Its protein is CASSSGSLEDF.

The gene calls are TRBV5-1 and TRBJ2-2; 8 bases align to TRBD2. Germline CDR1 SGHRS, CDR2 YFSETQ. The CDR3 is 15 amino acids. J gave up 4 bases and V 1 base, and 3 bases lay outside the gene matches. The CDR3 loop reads CASSLPGGSTGELFF. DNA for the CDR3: TGCGCCAGCAGCTTGCCGGGGGGGTCCACCGGGGAGCTGTTTTTT.